This TCR beta chain is from a study of CXCR3-negative and CXCR3-positive naive CD8 T cells. By phenotype, naive CD8+ T cells were CD45RO-CCR7+CD27+CD95-. Germline assignment: CDR1 ENHRY and CDR2 SYGVKD. The CDR3 runs to 12 residues. With regard to this clonotype: Its antigen is as yet unknown.

Carrying UMI labels, the TRB cDNA libraries were prepared through 5' RACE. Each CDR3 protein gets one entry in TCRdb, which reprocessed the 5' RACE reads and gives no DNA. Its table lists roughly 130,000 distinct CDR3 sequences. Study findings and constraints: Naive cells that were CXCR3-negative or CXCR3-positive used TRBV-TRBJ genes alike, while memory cells diverged. Comparison of naive cells showed more hydrophobic TRB CDR3s in CXCR3-positive than in CXCR3-negative naive cells.

This rearrangement joins TRBV10-3 to TRBJ2-5; TCRdb's D gene call, TRBD2, goes unchecked for lack of DNA. The receptor's source is a human donor in good health. Some clones in this sample may be carry-over from other donors' samples. Sequencing input: naive CXCR3+ CD8+ T cells from blood. As to subset: CD45RO-CCR7+CD27+CD95- naive CD8+ T cells expressing CXCR3 (TNR3+). Here the CDR3 reads CAISEGEETQYF.